This T cell receptor beta chain was sequenced during a study of T cell responses to AZD1222 COVID-19 vaccine. Method: immunoSEQ multiplex PCR; TCRdb's copy keeps in-frame clones and lacks some. The sample lists 95,000 to 110,000 clones; roughly 86% were seen once. The V gene lost 4 bases and the J gene lost 6 bases, with 12 bases spanning the gap. This CDR3 region has 13 residues. The germline CDR1 and CDR2 sequences are MNHEY and SVGEGT. The receptor comes from an adult who received the MenACWY meningococcal vaccine as a control. Sequences were derived from peripheral blood, sampled 28 days after the second dose of the MenACWY control vaccine. The chain combines TRBV6-2 or TRBV6-3 with TRBJ1-1, with TRBD1 as a possible D gene (5 bases). In DNA, the CDR3 is TGTGCCAGCAGTTCGCAGAGGGACTCTGAAGCTTTCTTT. It translates to CASSSQRDSEAFF.